This record concerns one T cell receptor (beta chain) sequence. What it binds is not known. The sample belongs to a study of T cell responses to AZD1222 COVID-19 vaccine. Profiling relied on immunoSEQ multiplex PCR, and the TCRdb table lists in-frame clones only, not all of them. The sample has about 160,000 clones; less than 95% are singletons. Study results and limitations: White British people made up most donors, females outnumbered males, and clonal diversity was possibly underestimated.

This CDR3 has 14 residues. With 6 bases clipped from V and 2 bases from J, the junction kept 7 bases outside the gene matches. In germline, CDR1 is SGHDN, CDR2 FVKESK. The sequencing used peripheral blood, collected on day 0 of AZD1222 vaccination. The source is an adult in good health. The chain couples TRBV14 to TRBJ2-7; the match to TRBD2 covers 7 bases. The CDR3 coding sequence is TGTGCCAGCAGACGTGCTAGCGGCCCCTACGAGCAGTACTTC. This encodes CASRRASGPYEQYF.